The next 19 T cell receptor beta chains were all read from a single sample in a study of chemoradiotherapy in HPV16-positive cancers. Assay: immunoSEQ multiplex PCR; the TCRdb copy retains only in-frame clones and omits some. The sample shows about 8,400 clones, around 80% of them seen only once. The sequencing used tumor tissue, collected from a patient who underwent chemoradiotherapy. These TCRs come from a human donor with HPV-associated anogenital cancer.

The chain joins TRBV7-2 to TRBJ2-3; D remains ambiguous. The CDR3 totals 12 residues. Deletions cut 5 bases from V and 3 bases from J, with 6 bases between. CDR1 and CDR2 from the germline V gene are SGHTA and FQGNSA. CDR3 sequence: CASSDLTDTQYF. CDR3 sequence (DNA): TGTGCCAGCAGCGACTTGACAGATACGCAGTATTTT.

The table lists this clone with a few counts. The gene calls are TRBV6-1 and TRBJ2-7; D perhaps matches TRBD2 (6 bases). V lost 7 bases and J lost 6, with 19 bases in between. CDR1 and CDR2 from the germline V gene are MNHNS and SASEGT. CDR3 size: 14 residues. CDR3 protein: CASTPLGGRGEQYF. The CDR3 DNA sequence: TGTGCCAGCACTCCCCTGGGAGGCAGAGGCGAGCAGTACTTC.

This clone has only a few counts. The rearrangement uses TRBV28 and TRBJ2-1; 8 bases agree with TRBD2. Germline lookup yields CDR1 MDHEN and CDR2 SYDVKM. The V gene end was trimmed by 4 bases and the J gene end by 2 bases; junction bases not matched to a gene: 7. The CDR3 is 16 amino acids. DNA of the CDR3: TGTGCCAGCAGTTCCCCCCAGACTAGCGCCTACAATGAGCAGTTCTTC. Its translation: CASSSPQTSAYNEQFF.

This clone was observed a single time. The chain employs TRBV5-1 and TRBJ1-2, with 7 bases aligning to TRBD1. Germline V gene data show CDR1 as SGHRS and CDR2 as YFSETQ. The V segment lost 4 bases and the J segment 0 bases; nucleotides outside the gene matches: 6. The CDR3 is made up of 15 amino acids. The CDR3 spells CASSLATGPNYGYTF. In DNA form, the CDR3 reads TGCGCCAGCAGCCTGGCGACAGGGCCTAACTATGGCTACACCTTC. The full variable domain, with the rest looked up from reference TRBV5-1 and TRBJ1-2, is KAGVTQTPRYLIKTRGQQVTLSCSPISGHRSVSWYQQTPGQGLQFLFEYFSETQRNKGNFPGRFSGRQFSNSRSEMNVSTLELGDSALYLCASSLATGPNYGYTFGSGTRLTVV.

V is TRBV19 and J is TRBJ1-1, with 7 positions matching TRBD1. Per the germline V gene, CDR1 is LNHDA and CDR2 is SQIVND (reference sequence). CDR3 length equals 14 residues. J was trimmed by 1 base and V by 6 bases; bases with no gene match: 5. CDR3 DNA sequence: TGTGCCAGTAGCCCCCGGGACAGGAACACTGAAGCTTTCTTT. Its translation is CASSPRDRNTEAFF. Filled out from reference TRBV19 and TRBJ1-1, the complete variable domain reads DGGITQSPKYLFRKEGQNVTLSCEQNLNHDAMYWYRQDPGQGLRLIYYSQIVNDFQKGDIAEGYSVSREKKESFPLTVTSAQKNPTAFYLCASSPRDRNTEAFFGQGTRLTVV.

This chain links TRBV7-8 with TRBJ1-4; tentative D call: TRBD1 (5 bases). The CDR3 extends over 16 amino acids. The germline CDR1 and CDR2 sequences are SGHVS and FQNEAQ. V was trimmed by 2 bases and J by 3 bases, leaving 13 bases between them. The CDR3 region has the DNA TGTGCCAGCAGCTTACAGGGCGTCCCGTCTAATGAAAAACTGTTTTTT. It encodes CASSLQGVPSNEKLFF.

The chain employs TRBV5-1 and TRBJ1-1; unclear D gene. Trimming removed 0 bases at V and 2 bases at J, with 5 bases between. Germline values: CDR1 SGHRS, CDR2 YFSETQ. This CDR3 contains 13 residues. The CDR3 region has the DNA TGCGCCAGCAGCTTGGGCAGAAACACTGAAGCTTTCTTT. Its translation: CASSLGRNTEAFF.

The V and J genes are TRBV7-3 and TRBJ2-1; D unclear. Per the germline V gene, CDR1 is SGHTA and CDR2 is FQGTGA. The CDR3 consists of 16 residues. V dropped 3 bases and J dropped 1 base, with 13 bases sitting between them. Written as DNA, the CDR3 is TGTGCCAGCAGCTTGGTGGGGTCGATTTCCTACAATGAGCAGTTCTTC. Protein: CASSLVGSISYNEQFF.

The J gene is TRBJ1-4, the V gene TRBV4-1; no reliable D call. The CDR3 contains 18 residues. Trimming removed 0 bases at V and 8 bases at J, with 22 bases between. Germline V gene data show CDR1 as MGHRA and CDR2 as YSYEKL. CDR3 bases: TGCGCCAGCAGCCAAGATCAAGCCCGTCTGTCGTTTTACGAAAAACTGTTTTTT. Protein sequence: CASSQDQARLSFYEKLFF.

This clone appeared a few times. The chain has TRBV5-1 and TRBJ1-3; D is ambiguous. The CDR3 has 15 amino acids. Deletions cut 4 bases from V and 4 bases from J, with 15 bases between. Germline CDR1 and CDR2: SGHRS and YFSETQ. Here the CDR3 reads CASSLNTVPGNTIYF. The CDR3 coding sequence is TGCGCCAGCAGCCTAAACACGGTACCAGGAAACACCATATATTTT.

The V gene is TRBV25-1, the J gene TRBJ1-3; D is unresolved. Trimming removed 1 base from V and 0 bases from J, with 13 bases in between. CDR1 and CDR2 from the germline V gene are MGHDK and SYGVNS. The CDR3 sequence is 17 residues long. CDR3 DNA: TGTGCCAGCAGTGAATCCATTACACGGGCCTCTGGAAACACCATATATTTT. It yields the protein CASSESITRASGNTIYF. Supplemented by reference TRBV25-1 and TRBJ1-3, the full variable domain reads EADIYQTPRYLVIGTGKKITLECSQTMGHDKMYWYQQDPGMELHLIHYSYGVNSTEKGDLSSESTVSRIRTEHFPLTLESARPSHTSQYLCASSESITRASGNTIYFGEGSWLTVV.

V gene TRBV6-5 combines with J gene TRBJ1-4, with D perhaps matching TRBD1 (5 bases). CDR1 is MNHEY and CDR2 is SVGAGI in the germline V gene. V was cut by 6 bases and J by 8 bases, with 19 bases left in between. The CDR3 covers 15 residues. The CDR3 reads CASSHPGQGWEKLFF. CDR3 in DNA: TGTGCCAGCAGCCATCCGGGCCAGGGTTGGGAAAAACTGTTTTTT.

CDR3 bases: TGTGCCAGCAGCCCCCGGGAGGCTAGCGGGAGGCTGTTCAATGAGCAGTTCTTC. It yields the protein CASSPREASGRLFNEQFF. The rearrangement uses TRBV11-3 and TRBJ2-1, with 11 bases identical to TRBD2. Germline V gene data show CDR1 as SGHNT and CDR2 as YENEEA. This CDR3 comprises 18 residues. V shed 5 bases and J 6 bases; nucleotides not matched to a gene: 15. Variable domain in full (rest from reference TRBV11-3 and TRBJ2-1): EAGVVQSPRYKIIEKKQPVAFWCNPISGHNTLYWYLQNLGQGPELLIRYENEEAVDDSQLPKDRFSAERLKGVDSTLKIQPAELGDSAVYLCASSPREASGRLFNEQFFGPGTRLTVL.

The CDR3 sequence: CASSAGTSGPDTQYF. The CDR3 DNA sequence: TGCGCCAGCAGCGCCGGGACTAGCGGCCCAGATACGCAGTATTTT. The chain uses TRBV5-1 and TRBJ2-3; 11 nucleotides line up with TRBD2. Trimming cost V 4 bases and J 4 bases; bases outside gene matches: 5. The CDR3 loop spans 15 amino acids. Germline lookup yields CDR1 SGHRS and CDR2 YFSETQ. Using reference TRBV5-1 and TRBJ2-3 for the parts outside the CDR3, the full variable domain is KAGVTQTPRYLIKTRGQQVTLSCSPISGHRSVSWYQQTPGQGLQFLFEYFSETQRNKGNFPGRFSGRQFSNSRSEMNVSTLELGDSALYLCASSAGTSGPDTQYFGPGTRLTVL.

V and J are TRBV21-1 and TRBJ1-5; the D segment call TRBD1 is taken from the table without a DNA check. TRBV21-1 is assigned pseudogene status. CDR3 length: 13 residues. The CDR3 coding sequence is TGTGCCAGCAGTTCAGAAGACAATCAGCCCCAGCATTTT. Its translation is CASSSEDNQPQHF.

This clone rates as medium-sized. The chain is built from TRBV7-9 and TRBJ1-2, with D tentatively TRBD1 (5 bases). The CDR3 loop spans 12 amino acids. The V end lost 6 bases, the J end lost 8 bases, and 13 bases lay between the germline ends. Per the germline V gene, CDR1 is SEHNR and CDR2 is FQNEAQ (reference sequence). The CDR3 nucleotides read TGTGCCAGCAGGACAGAGGGGATAGGCTACACCTTC. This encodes CASRTEGIGYTF.

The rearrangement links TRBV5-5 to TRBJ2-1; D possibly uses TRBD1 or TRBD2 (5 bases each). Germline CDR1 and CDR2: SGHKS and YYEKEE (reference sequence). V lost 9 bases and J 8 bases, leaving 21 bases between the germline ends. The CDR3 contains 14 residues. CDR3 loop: CATTPTWGNDEQFF. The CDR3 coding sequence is TGTGCCACCACGCCCACCTGGGGGAACGATGAGCAGTTCTTC.

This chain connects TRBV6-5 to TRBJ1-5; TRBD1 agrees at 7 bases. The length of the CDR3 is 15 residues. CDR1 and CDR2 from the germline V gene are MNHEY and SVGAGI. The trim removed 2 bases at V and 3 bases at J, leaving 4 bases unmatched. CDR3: CASSYRTGHNQPQHF. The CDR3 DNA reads TGTGCCAGCAGTTACCGGACAGGTCACAATCAGCCCCAGCATTTT.

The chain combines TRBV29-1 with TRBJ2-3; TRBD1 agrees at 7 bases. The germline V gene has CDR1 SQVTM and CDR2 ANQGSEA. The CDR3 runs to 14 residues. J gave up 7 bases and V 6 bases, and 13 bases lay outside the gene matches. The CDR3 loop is CSVRVRQGTNTQYF. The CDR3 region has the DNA TGCAGCGTGAGGGTCCGACAGGGTACGAATACGCAGTATTTT.